The table lists the clone carrying this T cell receptor beta chain with many counts. Its antigen is unidentified. This sample was included in a study of Graves' ophthalmopathy and Graves' hyperthyroidism. Germline CDR1 MDHEN, CDR2 SYDVKM. The CDR3 covers 15 residues. V lost 8 bases and J 1 base, leaving 17 bases between the germline ends. Study-level points and caveats: Ophthalmopathy versus stable hyperthyroidism: 13-signature model gave roughly 88% sensitivity, less than 83% specificity.

TCR beta CDR3 regions were amplified from RNA transcripts. In the first round, RT-PCR was carried out with HTBI primers, and a multiplex PCR formed the second round. MiXCR was run by TCRdb on the multiplex PCR reads, yielding one entry per CDR3 protein. Of under 350,000 distinct CDR3 sequences in the sample, 15% to 20% were seen once. The TCR sequence derives from an adult man with Graves' ophthalmopathy. The source material was peripheral blood. The chain has TRBV28 and TRBJ1-1, with no clear D. The DNA for the CDR3 is TGTGCCAGCCGGGCCCGCGGGTCTGGGAACACTGAAGCTTTCTTT. Translated: CASRARGSGNTEAFF.